One and the same sample provided the 23 T cell receptor beta chains below, sequenced in a study of OX40 agonist ivuxolimab in advanced cancers. The table came from immunoSEQ multiplex PCR; TCRdb's copy has only in-frame clones and leaves some out. The top ten hold roughly 1.8% of the sample, which has roughly 80,000 clones, about 88% seen once. The material was CD4+ or CD8+ T cells sorted from blood, obtained in a trial of the OX40 agonist ivuxolimab. The source is an adult with an advanced solid tumor such as melanoma, head and neck, liver or kidney cancer.

This clone has a single count. The junction departs from the called germline gene at one end, perhaps through a read error. The gene calls are TRBV10-3 and TRBJ1-2, with a tentative D call TRBD1 (5 bases). Per germline, CDR1 ENHRY and CDR2 SYGVKD. The CDR3 covers 11 residues. Written as DNA, the CDR3 is TGTGCCATCCGTGACACGACAGCCGTCACCTTC. The encoded protein is CAIRDTTAVTF.

This clone was counted between two and nine times. The chain joins TRBV19 to TRBJ2-7; 10 bases are shared with TRBD1. Germline CDR1 and CDR2: LNHDA and SQIVND (reference sequence). The CDR3 contains 15 residues. V gave up 0 bases and J gave up 6 bases; unmatched junction bases: 5. The CDR3 nucleotides read TGTGCCAGTAGTATAGAGGGGACAGGGGAACGCGAGCAGTACTTC. Protein: CASSIEGTGEREQYF.

The CDR3 loop reads CASSSAGGTLSEQFF. CDR3 sequence (DNA): TGTGCCAGCAGCTCAGCGGGGGGTACCCTTAGTGAGCAGTTCTTC. The chain couples TRBV5-4 to TRBJ2-1, with 9 bases fitting TRBD2. Germline V gene data show CDR1 as SGHNT and CDR2 as YYREEE (reference sequence). CDR3 size: 15 residues. V gave up 3 bases and J gave up 9 bases; unmatched junction bases: 10. Combining the CDR3 with reference TRBV5-4 and TRBJ2-1 gives the whole variable domain ETGVTQSPTHLIKTRGQQVTLRCSSQSGHNTVSWYQQALGQGPQFIFQYYREEENGRGNFPPRFSGLQFPNYSSELNVNALELDDSALYLCASSSAGGTLSEQFFGPGTRLTVL.

Only one count was recorded for this clone. V gene TRBV19 combines with J gene TRBJ2-1, with a weak D call TRBD1 (7 bases). The CDR3 contains 13 residues. In germline, CDR1 is LNHDA, CDR2 SQIVND (reference sequence). V was cut by 5 bases and J by 9 bases, with 14 bases left in between. The CDR3 here is CASSSTGRGEQFF. In DNA form, the CDR3 reads TGTGCCAGTAGTTCGACAGGGCGGGGTGAGCAGTTCTTC.

This CDR3 reads CASRQPRAGASTGELFF. The CDR3 DNA sequence: TGTGCCAGCAGACAACCGAGGGCAGGGGCCTCCACCGGGGAGCTGTTTTTT. This sequence joins TRBV28 and TRBJ2-2; D might be TRBD1 (6 bases). The CDR3 is 17 residues long. Germline V gene lookup returns CDR1 MDHEN and CDR2 SYDVKM. V lost 6 bases and J 4 bases, leaving 21 bases between the germline ends.

This chain joins TRBV9 and TRBJ2-1, with D maybe TRBD1 (5 bases). Germline V gene lookup returns CDR1 SGDLS and CDR2 YYNGEE. The CDR3 loop spans 13 amino acids. V gave up 4 bases and J gave up 6 bases, with 11 bases separating them. CDR3 sequence: CASSPQGLNEQFF. CDR3 sequence (DNA): TGTGCCAGCAGCCCCCAGGGTCTCAATGAGCAGTTCTTC.

A single count supports this clone. This chain connects TRBV11-2 to TRBJ2-7; the match to TRBD2 covers 7 bases. The CDR3 spans 12 residues. The junction had 10 bases not matched to a gene; V was cut back by 5 bases and J by 12 bases. From germline, CDR1 is SGHAT and CDR2 FQNNGV. CDR3 DNA sequence: TGTGCCAGCAGCCCGGGGGGTCTTGATATGTACTTC. The encoded protein is CASSPGGLDMYF.

V gene TRBV5-1 combines with J gene TRBJ2-3; the D is unclear. The CDR3 runs to 12 residues. Looked up from germline, CDR1 is SGHRS and CDR2 is YFSETQ. V lost 7 bases and J 0 bases, leaving 6 bases between the germline ends. The CDR3 protein is CASQRSTDTQYF. CDR3 nucleotides: TGCGCCAGCCAACGTAGCACAGATACGCAGTATTTT. Based on the CDR3 plus reference TRBV5-1 and TRBJ2-3, the full variable domain is KAGVTQTPRYLIKTRGQQVTLSCSPISGHRSVSWYQQTPGQGLQFLFEYFSETQRNKGNFPGRFSGRQFSNSRSEMNVSTLELGDSALYLCASQRSTDTQYFGPGTRLTVL.

The rearrangement joins TRBV4-1 to TRBJ1-4; TRBD1 matches at 7 bases. This CDR3 comprises 15 residues. The ends lost 4 bases at V and 6 bases at J; junction bases unmatched: 8. Germline V gives CDR1 MGHRA, CDR2 YSYEKL. The CDR3 DNA follows: TGCGCCAGCAGCCCGACGGGACAGTCAGATGAAAAACTGTTTTTT. Its translation: CASSPTGQSDEKLFF.

This clone was seen ten or more times. The chain has TRBV18 and TRBJ1-1; 10 bases fit TRBD1. The germline CDR1 and CDR2 sequences are KGHSH and LQKENI. This CDR3 spans 17 amino acids. The V gene end was trimmed by 2 bases and the J gene end by 4 bases; junction bases not matched to a gene: 10. The CDR3: CASSPSDRGPSGTEAFF. CDR3 in DNA: TGTGCCAGCTCACCATCCGACAGGGGGCCCTCGGGCACTGAAGCTTTCTTT.

The V and J genes are TRBV7-3 and TRBJ1-2; 7 positions agree with TRBD1. The V gene's germline CDR1 is SGHTA and CDR2 FQGTGA. The CDR3 has 14 residues. Trimming cost V 4 bases and J 4 bases; bases outside gene matches: 6. Here the CDR3 reads CASSSTGDGYGYTF. The CDR3 DNA reads as TGTGCCAGCAGCTCAACAGGGGACGGCTATGGCTACACCTTC.

This clone appeared a few times. The chain carries TRBV6-1 and TRBJ1-1; perhaps TRBD1 as D (5 bases). V was trimmed by 6 bases and J by 4 bases, leaving 18 bases between them. CDR3 length equals 15 residues. Germline lookup yields CDR1 MNHNS and CDR2 SASEGT. The CDR3 here is CASRPPRDSFTEAFF. CDR3 coding DNA: TGTGCCAGCAGACCACCAAGAGACAGTTTCACTGAAGCTTTCTTT.

The chain joins TRBV27 to TRBJ2-5; maybe TRBD2 (6 bases). Looked up from germline, CDR1 is MNHEY and CDR2 is SMNVEV (reference sequence). V was cut by 5 bases and J by 3 bases, with 13 bases left in between. The CDR3 runs 14 residues. The CDR3 coding sequence is TGTGCCAGCAGTGCCCGACTAGGTAAAGAGACCCAGTACTTC. Translated: CASSARLGKETQYF.

The chain uses TRBV5-1 and TRBJ2-7; no clear D. Germline V CDR1 and CDR2: SGHRS, YFSETQ. The CDR3 is 14 residues long. With 4 bases removed from V and 1 base from J, the gap between germline ends came to 12 bases. The CDR3 sequence is CASSPSTVSYEQYF. CDR3 sequence (DNA): TGCGCCAGCAGCCCGTCCACAGTATCCTACGAGCAGTACTTC.

The chain has TRBV5-1 and TRBJ1-1, with D uncertain. Deletions cut 6 bases from V and 3 bases from J, with 6 bases between. Germline V gene data show CDR1 as SGHRS and CDR2 as YFSETQ. The CDR3 is made up of 11 amino acids. CDR3 loop: CASKLDTEAFF. The DNA for the CDR3 is TGCGCCAGCAAATTGGACACTGAAGCTTTCTTT.

The J gene is TRBJ1-5, the V gene TRBV28; D unresolved. The ends were cut back, 3 bases at V and 6 bases at J, with 18 bases in the middle. Per germline, CDR1 MDHEN and CDR2 SYDVKM. The CDR3 contains 16 residues. The CDR3 region has the DNA TGTGCCAGCAGTTTTGGTTGGCTCAGAGGGCGTCAGCCCCAGCATTTT. Residues: CASSFGWLRGRQPQHF.

This rearrangement joins TRBV28 to TRBJ1-1; D is perhaps TRBD1 (5 bases). Trimming cost V 5 bases and J 1 base, with 17 bases left between them. CDR3 length: 16 residues. CDR1 MDHEN and CDR2 SYDVKM come from the germline V gene. Written as DNA, the CDR3 is TGTGCCAGCAGTCGTCAGGACACCTCACCGAACACTGAAGCTTTCTTT. Protein product: CASSRQDTSPNTEAFF. Based on the CDR3 plus reference TRBV28 and TRBJ1-1, the full variable domain is DVKVTQSSRYLVKRTGEKVFLECVQDMDHENMFWYRQDPGLGLRLIYFSYDVKMKEKGDIPEGYSVSREKKERFSLILESASTNQTSMYLCASSRQDTSPNTEAFFGQGTRLTVV.

This clone was detected once. V is TRBV5-4 and J is TRBJ1-6, with no clear D. Germline CDR1 reads SGHNT; CDR2 reads YYREEE (reference sequence). The V end lost 0 bases, the J end lost 5 bases, and 6 bases lay between the germline ends. CDR3 length equals 14 residues. The CDR3 loop is CASSLDTHNSPLHF. The DNA of the CDR3 is TGTGCCAGCAGCTTGGACACCCATAATTCACCCCTCCACTTT.

The chain recombines TRBV4-3 with TRBJ2-5; 8 nucleotides match TRBD1. Germline V gene lookup returns CDR1 LGHNA and CDR2 YSLEER. With 2 bases clipped from V and 5 bases from J, the junction kept 4 bases outside the gene matches. The CDR3 covers 14 residues. CDR3 in DNA: TGCGCCAGCAGCCAAAACAGGGGGAGGGAGACCCAGTACTTC. Residues: CASSQNRGRETQYF.

The chain has TRBV9 and TRBJ2-1, with 7 bases matching TRBD1. The CDR3 totals 14 residues. Germline-derived CDR1 and CDR2 are SGDLS and YYNGEE. Trimming removed 4 bases from V and 3 bases from J; junction bases left unmatched: 4. The CDR3 nucleotides are TGTGCCAGCAGCCCCGGGACAGTCTACAATGAGCAGTTCTTC. Translation gives CASSPGTVYNEQFF.

The chain links TRBV10-1 to TRBJ2-1, with unresolved D. The length of the CDR3 is 16 residues. V lost 0 bases and J lost 0, with 9 bases in between. CDR1 is WNHNN and CDR2 is SYGVQD in the germline V gene (reference sequence). DNA of the CDR3: TGCGCCAGCAGTGAGTCTCCCCGAGGCTCCTACAATGAGCAGTTCTTC. Encoded protein: CASSESPRGSYNEQFF.

The rearrangement links TRBV28 to TRBJ1-2; 10 bases line up with TRBD1. With V trimmed by 6 bases and J by 6 bases, 13 bases remained unmatched. This CDR3 comprises 16 residues. Germline V gene lookup returns CDR1 MDHEN and CDR2 SYDVKM. In nucleotides, the CDR3 is TGTGCCAGCAGCAGTCCCGGGACAGGGGCCCGGGATGGCTACACCTTC. Translation gives CASSSPGTGARDGYTF.

The V and J genes are TRBV30 and TRBJ2-1, with TRBD2 matching over 15 bases. In germline, CDR1 is GTSNPN, CDR2 SVGIG (reference sequence). Trimming at V came to 4 bases and at J to 4 bases, leaving 8 bases not matched to a gene. The CDR3 is made up of 17 amino acids. The CDR3 here is CAWTRGLAGGLYNEQFF. CDR3 coding DNA: TGTGCCTGGACTAGAGGACTAGCGGGGGGGCTTTACAATGAGCAGTTCTTC.